This T cell receptor (beta chain) stems from a study of blood T cell repertoires in COVID-19. In the source study's methods: From reference gene primer amplification, estimates of nucleated cell counts were derived. Sequenced by immunoSEQ multiplex PCR; TCRdb stores in-frame clones only, minus some. The DNA gave D and trimming, while V, J and clone size come from that table. Of about 330,000 clones listed, more than 70% are singletons. Germline values: CDR1 KGHDR, CDR2 SFDVKD. The CDR3 is 16 amino acids. Trimming at V came to 4 bases and at J to 6 bases, leaving 5 bases not matched to a gene. The TCR was taken from a man younger than 35 who had recovered from COVID-19. Sample: peripheral blood. The J gene is TRBJ2-1, the V gene TRBV24-1; 13 bases are shared with TRBD2. DNA for the CDR3: TGTGCCACCAGTGACGCCCGACTAGCGGGGGGCAATGAGCAGTTCTTC. This sequence encodes CATSDARLAGGNEQFF.